This is a list of T cell receptor beta chains from one sample in a study of T cells after yellow fever vaccination. Using its own MiXCR run on the 5' RACE reads, TCRdb lists one record per CDR3 protein. This table has about 550,000 distinct CDR3 sequences, 15% to 20% appearing once. The sequencing used PBMCs, collected 15 days after the yellow fever booster vaccination. The origin of the receptors is a man younger than 45 who received the YFV17D yellow fever vaccine. Each CDR3 is given with its conserved first and last residue. Each record gives: J gene, D gene, V gene, clone size, CDR3 DNA, CDR3 protein. A D gene is named only where the DNA matches it firmly. A clone size is listed for some rows: how often the clone was seen (once, few, many), or a class if it is expanded.

J gene: TRBJ1-1
D gene: TRBD1
V gene: TRBV19
clone size: many
CDR3 DNA: TGTGCCAGCCCACAACACAGGGGGCGGGACACTGAAGCTTTCTTT
CDR3 protein: CASPQHRGRDTEAFF

J gene: TRBJ1-2
D gene: -
V gene: TRBV28
clone size: -
CDR3 DNA: TGTGCCAGCAGAACTCTGGGGGCGCGTGGCTACACCTTC
CDR3 protein: CASRTLGARGYTF

J gene: TRBJ2-4
D gene: -
V gene: TRBV14
clone size: few
CDR3 DNA: TGTGCCAGCAGCCTTTGGGACAGCGGGACGGACATTCAGTACTTC
CDR3 protein: CASSLWDSGTDIQYF

J gene: TRBJ2-7
D gene: -
V gene: TRBV5-1
clone size: -
CDR3 DNA: TGCGCCAGCAGCTTGTTGGAGAGTGGCCGAGGTGAGCAGTACTTC
CDR3 protein: CASSLLESGRGEQYF

J gene: TRBJ2-3
D gene: -
V gene: TRBV5-4
clone size: -
CDR3 DNA: TGTGCCAGCAGCTTTTTAAGCTCAGATACGCAGTATTTT
CDR3 protein: CASSFLSSDTQYF

J gene: TRBJ2-5
D gene: -
V gene: TRBV12-3/TRBV12-4
clone size: few
CDR3 DNA: TGTGCCAGCAGTTTGGGTAGTTGGGAGACCCAGTACTTC
CDR3 protein: CASSLGSWETQYF

J gene: TRBJ2-7
D gene: -
V gene: TRBV28
clone size: few
CDR3 DNA: TGTGCCAGCAGTTTTCCCAGGGTAGGGTTTGTCGAAGGGGAGCAGTACTTC
CDR3 protein: CASSFPRVGFVEGEQYF

J gene: TRBJ2-3
D gene: TRBD1
V gene: TRBV4-3
clone size: -
CDR3 DNA: TGCGCCAGCAGCCAACTTGCCGGGACAGGGGGTGCAGATACGCAGTATTTT
CDR3 protein: CASSQLAGTGGADTQYF

J gene: TRBJ1-1
D gene: -
V gene: TRBV20-1
clone size: few
CDR3 DNA: TGCAGTGCTAGCCATGGCTTGTTGGGGGCAGGTGAAGCTTTCTTT
CDR3 protein: CSASHGLLGAGEAFF

J gene: TRBJ2-7
D gene: TRBD1
V gene: TRBV2
clone size: -
CDR3 DNA: TGTGCCAGCAGACCGACAGGGGGCCTGGACGAGCAGTACTTC
CDR3 protein: CASRPTGGLDEQYF

J gene: TRBJ1-1
D gene: -
V gene: TRBV27
clone size: few
CDR3 DNA: TGTGCCAGCAGTTTAGAACAGGAGACTGAAGCTTTCTTT
CDR3 protein: CASSLEQETEAFF

J gene: TRBJ2-1
D gene: -
V gene: TRBV10-3
clone size: -
CDR3 DNA: TGTGCCATCAGTGGGACCCCGAACAATGAGCAGTTCTTC
CDR3 protein: CAISGTPNNEQFF

J gene: TRBJ1-2
D gene: -
V gene: TRBV4-3
clone size: -
CDR3 DNA: TGCGCCAGCAGCCAAATGTTAGCGGGACGGGGCTACACCTTC
CDR3 protein: CASSQMLAGRGYTF